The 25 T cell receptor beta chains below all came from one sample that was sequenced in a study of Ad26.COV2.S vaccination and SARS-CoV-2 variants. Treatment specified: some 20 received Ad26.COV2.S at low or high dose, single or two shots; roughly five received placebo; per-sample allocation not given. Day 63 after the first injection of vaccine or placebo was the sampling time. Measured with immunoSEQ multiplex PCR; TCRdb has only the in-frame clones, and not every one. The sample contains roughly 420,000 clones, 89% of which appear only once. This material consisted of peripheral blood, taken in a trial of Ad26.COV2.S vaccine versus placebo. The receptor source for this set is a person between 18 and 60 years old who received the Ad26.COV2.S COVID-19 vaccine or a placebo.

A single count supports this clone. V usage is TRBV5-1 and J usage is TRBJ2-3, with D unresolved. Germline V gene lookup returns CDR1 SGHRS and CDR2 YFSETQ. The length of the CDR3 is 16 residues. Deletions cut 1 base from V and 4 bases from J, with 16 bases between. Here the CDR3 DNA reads TGCGCCAGCAGCTTGATTCCCGAAGAGTTCGCAGATACGCAGTATTTT. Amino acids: CASSLIPEEFADTQYF. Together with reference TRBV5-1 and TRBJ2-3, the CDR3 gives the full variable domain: KAGVTQTPRYLIKTRGQQVTLSCSPISGHRSVSWYQQTPGQGLQFLFEYFSETQRNKGNFPGRFSGRQFSNSRSEMNVSTLELGDSALYLCASSLIPEEFADTQYFGPGTRLTVL.

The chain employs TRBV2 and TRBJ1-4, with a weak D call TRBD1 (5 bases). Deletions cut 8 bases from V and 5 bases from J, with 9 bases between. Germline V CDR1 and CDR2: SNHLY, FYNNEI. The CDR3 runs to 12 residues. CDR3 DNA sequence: TGTGCCAGCGGGGCAGTCAATGAAAAACTGTTTTTT. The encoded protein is CASGAVNEKLFF. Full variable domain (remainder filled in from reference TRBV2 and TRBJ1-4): EPEVTQTPSHQVTQMGQEVILRCVPISNHLYFYWYRQILGQKVEFLVSFYNNEISEKSEIFDDQFSVERPDGSNFTLKIRSTKLEDSAMYFCASGAVNEKLFFGSGTQLSVL.

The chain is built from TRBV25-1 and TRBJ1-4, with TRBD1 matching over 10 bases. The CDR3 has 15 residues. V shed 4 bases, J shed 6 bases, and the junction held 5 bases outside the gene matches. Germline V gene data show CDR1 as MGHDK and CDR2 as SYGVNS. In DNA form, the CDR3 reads TGTGCCAGCAGTGCCTACGGGACAGGGGATGAAAAACTGTTTTTT. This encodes CASSAYGTGDEKLFF.

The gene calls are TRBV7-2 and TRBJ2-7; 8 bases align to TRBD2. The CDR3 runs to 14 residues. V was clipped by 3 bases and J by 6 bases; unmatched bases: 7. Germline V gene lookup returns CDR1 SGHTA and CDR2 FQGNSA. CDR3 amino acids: CASSFRAGDAEQYV. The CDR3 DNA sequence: TGTGCCAGCAGCTTCCGAGCGGGAGATGCCGAGCAGTACGTC.

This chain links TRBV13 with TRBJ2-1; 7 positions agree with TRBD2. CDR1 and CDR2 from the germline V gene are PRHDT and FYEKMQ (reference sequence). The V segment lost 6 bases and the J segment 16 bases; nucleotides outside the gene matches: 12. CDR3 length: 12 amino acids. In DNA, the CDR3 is TGTGCCAGCAGAATCCCCTTGGGGAGGGTATTCTTC. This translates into CASRIPLGRVFF.

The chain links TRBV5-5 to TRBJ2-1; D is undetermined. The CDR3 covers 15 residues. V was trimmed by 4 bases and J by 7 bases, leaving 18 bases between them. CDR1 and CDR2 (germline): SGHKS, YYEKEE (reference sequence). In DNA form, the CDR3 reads TGTGCCAGCAGCCTCCTACACTCGATGGGTAATGAGCAGTTCTTC. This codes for CASSLLHSMGNEQFF.

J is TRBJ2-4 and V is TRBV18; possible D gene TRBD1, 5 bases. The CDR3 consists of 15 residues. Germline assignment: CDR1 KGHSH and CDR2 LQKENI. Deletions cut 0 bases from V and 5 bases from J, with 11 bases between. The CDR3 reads CASSPPRDFQNIQYF. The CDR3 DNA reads TGTGCCAGCTCACCACCCAGGGATTTTCAAAACATTCAGTACTTC.

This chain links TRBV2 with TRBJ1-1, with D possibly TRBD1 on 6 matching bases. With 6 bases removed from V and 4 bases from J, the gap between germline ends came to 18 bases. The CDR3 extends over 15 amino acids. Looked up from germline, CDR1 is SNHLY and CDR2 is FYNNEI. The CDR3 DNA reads TGTGCCAGCAGCCCCACATCAGGGGCCCCCACTGAAGCTTTCTTT. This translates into CASSPTSGAPTEAFF.

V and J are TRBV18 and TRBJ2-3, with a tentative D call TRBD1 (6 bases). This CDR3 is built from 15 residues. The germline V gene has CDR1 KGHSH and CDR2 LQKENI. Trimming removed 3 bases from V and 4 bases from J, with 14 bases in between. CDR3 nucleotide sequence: TGTGCCAGCTCACCGCAACAGGGTATCGCAGATACGCAGTATTTT. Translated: CASSPQQGIADTQYF. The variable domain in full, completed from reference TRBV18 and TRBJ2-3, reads NAGVMQNPRHLVRRRGQEARLRCSPMKGHSHVYWYRQLPEEGLKFMVYLQKENIIDESGMPKERFSAEFPKEGPSILRIQQVVRGDSAAYFCASSPQQGIADTQYFGPGTRLTVL.

The CDR3 DNA follows: TGCGCCAGCAGCCAAGAAGGGAGTCGGGTTACGCAGTATTTT. It translates to CASSQEGSRVTQYF. The chain has TRBV4-3 and TRBJ2-3, with D perhaps TRBD2 (5 bases). Trimming removed 0 bases at V and 8 bases at J, with 12 bases between. Germline V CDR1 and CDR2: LGHNA, YSLEER. The CDR3 runs to 14 residues.

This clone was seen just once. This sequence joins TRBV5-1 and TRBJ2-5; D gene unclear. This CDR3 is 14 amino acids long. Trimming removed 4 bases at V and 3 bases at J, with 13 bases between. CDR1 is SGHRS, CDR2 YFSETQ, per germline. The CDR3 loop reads CASSPDGPEETQYF. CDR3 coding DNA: TGCGCCAGCAGCCCGGACGGGCCGGAAGAGACCCAGTACTTC.

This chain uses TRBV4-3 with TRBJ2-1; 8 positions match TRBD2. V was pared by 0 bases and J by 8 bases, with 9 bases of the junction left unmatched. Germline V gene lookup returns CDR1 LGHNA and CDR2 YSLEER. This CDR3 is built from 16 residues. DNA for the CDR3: TGCGCCAGCAGCCAAGACGCGAGCGGGAGAAAGCATGAGCAGTTCTTC. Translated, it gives CASSQDASGRKHEQFF.

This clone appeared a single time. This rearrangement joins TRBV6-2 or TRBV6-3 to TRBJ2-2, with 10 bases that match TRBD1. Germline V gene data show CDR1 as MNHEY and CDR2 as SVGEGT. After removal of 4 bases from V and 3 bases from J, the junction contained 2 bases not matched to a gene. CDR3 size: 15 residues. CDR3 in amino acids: CASSFGQGDTGELFF. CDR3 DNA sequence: TGTGCCAGCAGTTTCGGACAGGGGGACACCGGGGAGCTGTTTTTT.

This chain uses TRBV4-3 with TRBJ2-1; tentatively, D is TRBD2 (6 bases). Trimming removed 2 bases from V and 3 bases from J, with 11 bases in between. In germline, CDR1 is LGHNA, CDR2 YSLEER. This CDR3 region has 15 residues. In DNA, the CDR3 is TGCGCCAGCAGCCAACGAGCGGGCTTCTACAATGAGCAGTTCTTC. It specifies CASSQRAGFYNEQFF.

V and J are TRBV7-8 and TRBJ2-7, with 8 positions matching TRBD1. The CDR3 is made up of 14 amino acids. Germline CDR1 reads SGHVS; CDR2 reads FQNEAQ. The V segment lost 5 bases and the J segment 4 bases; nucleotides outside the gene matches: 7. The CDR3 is CASSHRQGSYEQYF. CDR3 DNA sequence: TGTGCCAGCAGCCACCGACAGGGGAGTTACGAGCAGTACTTC.

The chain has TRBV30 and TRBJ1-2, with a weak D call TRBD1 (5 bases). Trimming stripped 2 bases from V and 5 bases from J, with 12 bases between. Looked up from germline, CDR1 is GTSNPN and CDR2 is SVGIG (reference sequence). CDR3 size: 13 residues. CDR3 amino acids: CAWSLGQRYGYTF. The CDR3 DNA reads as TGTGCCTGGAGTCTGGGGCAGCGGTATGGCTACACCTTC.

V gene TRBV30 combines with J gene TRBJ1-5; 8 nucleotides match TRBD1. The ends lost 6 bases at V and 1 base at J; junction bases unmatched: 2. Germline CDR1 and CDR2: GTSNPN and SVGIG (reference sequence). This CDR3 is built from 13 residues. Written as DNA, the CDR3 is TGTGCCTGTTCAGGGGGCAGCAATCAGCCCCAGCATTTT. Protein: CACSGGSNQPQHF.

The CDR3, as DNA: TGTGCCAGCAGCGTGGAGACTCAAGAGACCCAGTACTTC. The encoded protein is CASSVETQETQYF. This chain connects TRBV28 to TRBJ2-5; D remains unclear. This CDR3 has 13 amino acids. From germline, CDR1 is MDHEN and CDR2 SYDVKM. V was cut by 6 bases and J by 2 bases, with 10 bases left in between.

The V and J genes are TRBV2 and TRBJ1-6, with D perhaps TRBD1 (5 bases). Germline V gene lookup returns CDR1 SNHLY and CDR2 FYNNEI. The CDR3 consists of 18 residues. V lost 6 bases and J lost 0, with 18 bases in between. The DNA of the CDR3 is TGTGCCAGCAGATTCCCGGGACTCCCGAGCTCCTATAATTCACCCCTCCACTTT. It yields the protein CASRFPGLPSSYNSPLHF.

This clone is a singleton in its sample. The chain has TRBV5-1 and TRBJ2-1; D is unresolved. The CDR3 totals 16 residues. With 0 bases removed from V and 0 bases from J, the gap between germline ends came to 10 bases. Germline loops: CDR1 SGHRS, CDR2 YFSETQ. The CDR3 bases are TGCGCCAGCAGCTTGGTCGCGTATAGCTCCTACAATGAGCAGTTCTTC. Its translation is CASSLVAYSSYNEQFF.

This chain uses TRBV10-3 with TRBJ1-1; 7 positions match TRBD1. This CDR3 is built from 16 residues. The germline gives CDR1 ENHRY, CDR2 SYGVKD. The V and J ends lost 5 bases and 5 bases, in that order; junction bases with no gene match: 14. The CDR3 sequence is CAISSETGLGKTEAFF. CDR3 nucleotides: TGTGCCATCAGTTCCGAGACAGGGTTGGGAAAAACTGAAGCTTTCTTT.

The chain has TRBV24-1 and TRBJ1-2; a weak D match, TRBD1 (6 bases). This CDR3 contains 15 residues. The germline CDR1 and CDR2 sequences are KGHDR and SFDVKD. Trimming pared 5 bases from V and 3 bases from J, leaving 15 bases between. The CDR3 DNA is TGTGCCACCAGTGGTTGGCCGGGACACGACTATGGCTACACCTTC. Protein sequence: CATSGWPGHDYGYTF.

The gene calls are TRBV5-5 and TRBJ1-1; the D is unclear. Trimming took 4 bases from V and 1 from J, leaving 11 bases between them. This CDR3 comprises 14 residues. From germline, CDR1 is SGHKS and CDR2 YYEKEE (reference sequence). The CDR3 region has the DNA TGTGCCAGCAGCCCAAACAGAGCGAACACTGAAGCTTTCTTT. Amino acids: CASSPNRANTEAFF. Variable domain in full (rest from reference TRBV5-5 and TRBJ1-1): DAGVTQSPTHLIKTRGQQVTLRCSPISGHKSVSWYQQVLGQGPQFIFQYYEKEERGRGNFPDRFSARQFPNYSSELNVNALLLGDSALYLCASSPNRANTEAFFGQGTRLTVV.

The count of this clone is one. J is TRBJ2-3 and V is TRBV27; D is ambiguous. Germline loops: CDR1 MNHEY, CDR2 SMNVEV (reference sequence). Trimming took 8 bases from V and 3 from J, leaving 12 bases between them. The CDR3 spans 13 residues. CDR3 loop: CASSLWGTDTQYF. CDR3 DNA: TGTGCCAGCTCTTTATGGGGAACAGATACGCAGTATTTT.

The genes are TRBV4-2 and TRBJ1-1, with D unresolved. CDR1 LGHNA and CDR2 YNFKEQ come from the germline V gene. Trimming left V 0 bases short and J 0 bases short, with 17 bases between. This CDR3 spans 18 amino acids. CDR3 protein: CASSQDVPWGFMNTEAFF. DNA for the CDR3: TGTGCCAGCAGCCAAGATGTGCCGTGGGGTTTCATGAACACTGAAGCTTTCTTT.